This entry lists 6 T cell receptor beta chains sequenced from one sample in a study of OX40 agonist ivuxolimab in advanced cancers. TCRdb keeps only in-frame clones here, not all; method: immunoSEQ multiplex PCR. Seen here are roughly 110,000 clones, about nine tenths observed once, and the top ten hold roughly 0.5%. The sequenced sample was CD4+ or CD8+ T cells sorted from blood, obtained in a trial of the OX40 agonist ivuxolimab. These receptors were taken from an adult with an advanced solid tumor such as melanoma, head and neck, liver or kidney cancer.

The chain joins TRBV2 to TRBJ2-2; D tentatively reads TRBD1 or TRBD2 (6 bases each). This CDR3 comprises 15 residues. The germline V and J ends were trimmed by 6 bases and 4 bases, with 15 bases remaining between them. Per germline, CDR1 SNHLY and CDR2 FYNNEI. This CDR3 reads CASSPGGPGTGELFF. CDR3 nucleotide sequence: TGTGCCAGCAGCCCCGGGGGCCCAGGCACCGGGGAGCTGTTTTTT.

V gene TRBV29-1 combines with J gene TRBJ2-3, with D possibly being TRBD2 (5 bases). This CDR3 comprises 14 residues. V shed 5 bases and J shed 2 bases, with 14 bases lying between them. Germline CDR1 SQVTM, CDR2 ANQGSEA. The CDR3 bases are TGCAGCGTTCGACTCGGGGTACCCACAGATACGCAGTATTTT. Amino acids: CSVRLGVPTDTQYF.

The V call is TRBV4-1, the J call TRBJ2-3; D perhaps matches TRBD2 (6 bases). With 0 bases removed from V and 4 bases from J, the gap between germline ends came to 23 bases. The CDR3 extends over 19 amino acids. In germline, CDR1 is MGHRA, CDR2 YSYEKL. CDR3: CASSQDRPISGLKSDTQYF. In nucleotides, the CDR3 is TGCGCCAGCAGCCAAGATCGGCCGATTAGCGGCCTTAAGTCAGATACGCAGTATTTT.

The rearrangement links TRBV18 to TRBJ2-7; D is uncertain. Trimming cost V 2 bases and J 3 bases, with 14 bases left between them. The CDR3 is 15 amino acids. CDR1 is KGHSH, CDR2 LQKENI, per germline. The chain's CDR3 is CASSPGVDMSYEQYF. CDR3 DNA sequence: TGTGCCAGCTCACCAGGGGTCGATATGAGCTACGAGCAGTACTTC.

V gene TRBV19 combines with J gene TRBJ2-5; D is unresolved. Trimming took off 5 bases at V and 5 bases at J, with 12 bases between the two ends. The germline gives CDR1 LNHDA, CDR2 SQIVND (reference sequence). The CDR3 spans 13 residues. The CDR3 loop reads CASSVGAWETQYF. CDR3 sequence (DNA): TGTGCCAGTAGTGTCGGTGCTTGGGAGACCCAGTACTTC.

V is TRBV30 and J is TRBJ2-5; 9 bases are a match to TRBD2. Trimming cost V 0 bases and J 4 bases; bases outside gene matches: 0. The CDR3 covers 13 residues. Germline V gene data show CDR1 as GTSNPN and CDR2 as SVGIG (reference sequence). CDR3 residues: CAWSVGLAETQYF. CDR3 bases: TGTGCCTGGAGTGTGGGACTAGCAGAGACCCAGTACTTC.